The 9 T cell receptor beta chains below were found in one sample sequenced in a study of T cells in Graves' hyperthyroidism and ophthalmopathy. What was amplified from RNA transcripts were TCR beta CDR3 regions. The HTBI set primed first-round TCR CDR3 RT-PCR. Each CDR3 protein is one row after TCRdb ran MiXCR on the multiplex PCR reads. The data show more than 300,000 distinct CDR3 sequences, approximately 14% seen once. Sequences were obtained from blood. These receptors were taken from a woman aged 30 to 39 with Graves' hyperthyroidism.

Comments on this clonotype: A read error may account for a junction end that differs from germline. The V call is TRBV7-9, the J call TRBJ1-2; TRBD1 agrees at 8 bases. The germline V gene encodes CDR1 SEHNR and CDR2 FQNEAQ (reference sequence). The CDR3 is 13 amino acids. In nucleotides, the CDR3 is TGTGCCAGCAGCCCCGACAGGGGATATGGCCACACCTTC. As protein: CASSPDRGYGHTF.

Notes on this clonotype: A much bigger clone sits one base away, suggesting this may be a read error. This chain links TRBV3-1 with TRBJ2-5; D unresolved. Per the germline V gene, CDR1 is LGHDT and CDR2 is YNNKEL (reference sequence). The CDR3 has 17 amino acids. The CDR3 nucleotides are TGTGCCAGCAGCCAAGGAGCAGAGGTCGGCGTACAAGAGACCCGGTACTTC. Encoded protein: CASSQGAEVGVQETRYF.

In this sample, this clonotype turned up many times. The chain links TRBV28 to TRBJ2-7; maybe TRBD2 (7 bases). This CDR3 spans 14 amino acids. Trimming stripped 10 bases from V and 7 bases from J, with 23 bases between. CDR1 is MDHEN and CDR2 is SYDVKM in the germline V gene. The CDR3 here is CATSRAGARGEQYF. For the CDR3, the DNA is TGTGCCACTTCCCGCGCGGGGGCCCGTGGAGAGCAGTACTTC.

The chain couples TRBV14 to TRBJ2-7; TRBD1 or TRBD2 may be the D gene (5 bases each). Germline CDR1 reads SGHDN; CDR2 reads FVKESK. The CDR3 is 13 residues long. The ends were cut back, 3 bases at V and 7 bases at J, with 13 bases in the middle. DNA for the CDR3: TGTGCCAGCAGCCACTGGGGGTCTTTGGAGCAGTACTTC. It yields the protein CASSHWGSLEQYF.

This clonotype has only a few counts. The CDR3 is CAWSVSGSTDTQYF. The CDR3 DNA reads as TGTGCCTGGAGTGTCAGCGGGAGCACAGATACGCAGTATTTT. The J gene is TRBJ2-3, the V gene TRBV30, with D perhaps TRBD2 (6 bases). The CDR3 spans 14 residues. Looked up from germline, CDR1 is GTSNPN and CDR2 is SVGIG (reference sequence). Trimming stripped 0 bases from V and 0 bases from J, with 7 bases between.

This clonotype was counted ten times or more. The chain couples TRBV20-1 to TRBJ2-7, with D possibly TRBD2 on 6 matching bases. Germline V gene lookup returns CDR1 DFQATT and CDR2 SNEGSKA (reference sequence). V was pared by 0 bases and J by 2 bases, with 14 bases between. The CDR3 loop spans 15 amino acids. This CDR3 reads CSARERELGPYEQYF. The CDR3, as DNA: TGCAGTGCTAGAGAGCGGGAACTTGGGCCCTACGAGCAGTACTTC.

The gene calls are TRBV2 and TRBJ2-2; TRBD1 is a possible D gene (5 bases). Germline CDR1 and CDR2: SNHLY and FYNNEI. The ends were cut back, 2 bases at V and 8 bases at J, with 12 bases in the middle. CDR3 size: 14 residues. CDR3 nucleotide sequence: TGTGCCAGCAGTGAAACAGGAAGGACGGGGGAGCTGTTTTTT. Protein sequence: CASSETGRTGELFF.

This clonotype was seen only a few times. The rearrangement links TRBV6-6 to TRBJ2-7, with TRBD1 matching over 10 bases. CDR3 length: 13 residues. V gave up 2 bases and J gave up 7 bases; unmatched junction bases: 2. In germline, CDR1 is MNHNY, CDR2 SVGAGI (reference sequence). CDR3: CASSYGTGVEQYF. In DNA, the CDR3 is TGTGCCAGCAGTTACGGGACAGGGGTGGAGCAGTACTTC.

In this sample, this clonotype turned up many times. This sequence joins TRBV20-1 and TRBJ2-1, with no clear D. Germline lookup yields CDR1 DFQATT and CDR2 SNEGSKA (reference sequence). There are 11 residues in the CDR3. Trimming left V 6 bases short and J 7 bases short, with 10 bases between. CDR3 sequence: CSALRVNEQFF. The CDR3 DNA reads TGCAGTGCCCTTCGAGTGAATGAGCAGTTCTTC.